These 22 T cell receptor beta chains were all obtained from the same sample, sequenced in a study of regulatory T cells in long-lasting Graves disease. Time point denoted: newly diagnosed GD, antithyroid drugs for less than 3 months. Isolated PBMC RNA provided the starting material for the TCR library. Construction of TCR beta libraries relied on iRepertoire HTBI primers and on Arm-PCR targeting CDR3 regions. TCRdb used MiXCR to reprocess the multiplex PCR reads, holding one entry per CDR3 protein. Of roughly 560,000 distinct CDR3 sequences listed, more than 10% are singletons. The data were also submitted as part of a second study, on T cells in Graves' hyperthyroidism and ophthalmopathy.

This specimen consisted of peripheral blood mononuclear cells (PBMCs), obtained at new diagnosis, from a patient treated with antithyroid drugs. These receptors were taken from a woman in her 30s with Graves disease.

This clonotype came up many times. The V and J genes are TRBV11-2 and TRBJ2-3; 7 bases map to TRBD2. V gave up 5 bases and J gave up 0 bases; unmatched junction bases: 17. Germline V gene sequence: CDR1 SGHAT, CDR2 FQNNGV. The CDR3 is made up of 19 amino acids. CDR3 sequence reads: CASSPGGLLDSYSTDTQYF. CDR3 nucleotide sequence: TGTGCCAGCAGCCCGGGGGGTTTATTGGACTCCTATAGCACAGATACGCAGTATTTT.

This clonotype was seen ten or more times. V is TRBV24-1 and J is TRBJ1-1; D is undetermined. V was shortened by 4 bases and J by 5 bases, with 10 bases between the two germline ends. Looked up from germline, CDR1 is KGHDR and CDR2 is SFDVKD. The CDR3 has 13 residues. This CDR3 reads CATSEGWGTEAFF. The CDR3 nucleotides are TGTGCCACCAGTGAGGGATGGGGTACTGAAGCTTTCTTT.

This clonotype was observed many times. The chain couples TRBV5-6 to TRBJ2-3; D might be TRBD1 (6 bases). V dropped 5 bases and J dropped 6 bases, with 13 bases sitting between them. The CDR3 is 13 amino acids. Germline V gene data show CDR1 as SGHDT and CDR2 as YYEEEE. The CDR3 loop reads CASRTGSWDTQYF. The CDR3, as DNA: TGTGCCAGCAGGACAGGTTCGTGGGATACGCAGTATTTT.

On this clonotype itself: It is likely a read error: a sequence one base away is far more abundant. The rearrangement uses TRBV11-2 and TRBJ2-1; tentative D call: TRBD2 (6 bases). This CDR3 contains 16 residues. The germline V gene encodes CDR1 SGHAT and CDR2 FQNNGV. CDR3 loop: CASSSRRAGFQETQCF. The CDR3, as DNA: TGTGCCAGCAGCTCCCGGAGAGCGGGTTTCCAAGAGACCCAGTGCTTC.

Ten or more counts support this clonotype. The chain uses TRBV24-1 and TRBJ2-1; 12 nucleotides align to TRBD1. The CDR3 is 16 amino acids. J lost 7 bases, V lost 1 base, and 4 bases had no gene match. Germline values: CDR1 KGHDR, CDR2 SFDVKD. The CDR3: CATSDLPGQGANEQFF. Written as DNA, the CDR3 is TGTGCCACCAGTGATTTACCGGGACAGGGGGCTAATGAGCAGTTCTTC.

This clonotype was seen many times. The chain links TRBV12-3 or TRBV12-4 to TRBJ1-1; D is ambiguous. Trimming shortened V by 7 bases and J by 1 base, and 13 bases separated the two germline ends. This CDR3 contains 14 residues. The CDR3 protein is CASTRTTANTEAFF. The CDR3 DNA sequence: TGTGCCAGCACCCGGACTACAGCGAACACTGAAGCTTTCTTT.

The gene calls are TRBV4-1 and TRBJ1-4, with D possibly matching TRBD1 (5 bases). V dropped 10 bases and J dropped 0 bases, with 18 bases sitting between them. This CDR3 comprises 16 residues. CDR1 is MGHRA, CDR2 YSYEKL, per germline. The CDR3 loop is CATSPFWGATNEKLFF. Written as DNA, the CDR3 is TGCGCCACCTCACCGTTCTGGGGGGCAACTAATGAAAAACTGTTTTTT.

The table lists this clonotype with a few counts. The V call is TRBV5-4, the J call TRBJ1-1; D not certain. Germline CDR1 and CDR2: SGHNT and YYREEE (reference sequence). Trimming took 5 bases from V and 0 from J, leaving 8 bases between them. The CDR3 consists of 13 residues. This CDR3 is CASSSPMNTEAFF. In DNA, the CDR3 is TGTGCCAGCAGTTCTCCCATGAACACTGAAGCTTTCTTT. The complete variable domain, with remaining parts taken from reference TRBV5-4 and TRBJ1-1, reads ETGVTQSPTHLIKTRGQQVTLRCSSQSGHNTVSWYQQALGQGPQFIFQYYREEENGRGNFPPRFSGLQFPNYSSELNVNALELDDSALYLCASSSPMNTEAFFGQGTRLTVV.

This clonotype has only a few counts. The CDR3 DNA is TGCGCCAGCAGCCAAGATATTGCGGATTACTCTGGGGCCAACGTCCTGACTTTC. It translates to CASSQDIADYSGANVLTF. The V and J genes are TRBV4-3 and TRBJ2-6; D ambiguous. V lost 0 bases and J 0 bases, leaving 12 bases between the germline ends. The CDR3 is 18 residues long. Germline CDR1 reads LGHNA; CDR2 reads YSLEER.

In this sample, this clonotype turned up a few times. CDR3 loop: CASSSHGNALNTEAFF. The CDR3 DNA reads TGTGCCAGCAGTTCTCATGGGAATGCTCTGAACACTGAAGCTTTCTTT. The genes are TRBV6-5 and TRBJ1-1; D unclear. This CDR3 spans 16 amino acids. Trimming removed 4 bases at V and 0 bases at J, with 15 bases between. The germline CDR1 and CDR2 sequences are MNHEY and SVGAGI.

The gene calls are TRBV5-1 and TRBJ2-1, with D uncertain. CDR1 is SGHRS, CDR2 YFSETQ, per germline. Deletions cut 5 bases from V and 10 bases from J, with 13 bases between. The CDR3 totals 12 residues. The CDR3 sequence is CASRGNNYEQFF. The CDR3 bases are TGCGCCAGCAGGGGGAACAACTACGAGCAGTTCTTC.

This clonotype was recorded at least ten times. This chain connects TRBV5-1 to TRBJ2-3, with D possibly matching TRBD1 (5 bases). Trimming stripped 3 bases from V and 2 bases from J, with 13 bases between. The length of the CDR3 is 15 residues. Per the germline V gene, CDR1 is SGHRS and CDR2 is YFSETQ. CDR3 in DNA: TGCGCCAGCAGCTGGGGCCAGACCTACACAGATACGCAGTATTTT. Translation gives CASSWGQTYTDTQYF. The full variable domain, completed using reference TRBV5-1 and TRBJ2-3, is KAGVTQTPRYLIKTRGQQVTLSCSPISGHRSVSWYQQTPGQGLQFLFEYFSETQRNKGNFPGRFSGRQFSNSRSEMNVSTLELGDSALYLCASSWGQTYTDTQYFGPGTRLTVL.

This chain uses TRBV12-3 or TRBV12-4 with TRBJ2-6; no clear D gene. V was shortened by 3 bases and J by 0 bases, with 12 bases between the two germline ends. The CDR3 has 17 amino acids. CDR3 nucleotide sequence: TGTGCCAGCAGTTTCCTCGCGACCGACTCTGGGGCCAACGTCCTGACTTTC. This sequence encodes CASSFLATDSGANVLTF.

This clonotype occurred many times. The V gene is TRBV20-1, the J gene TRBJ2-7; D perhaps matches TRBD2 (5 bases). This CDR3 is 13 amino acids long. V was clipped by 3 bases and J by 4 bases, with 13 bases between them. Germline assignment: CDR1 DFQATT and CDR2 SNEGSKA (reference sequence). The CDR3 spells CSASEGSRYEQYF. In DNA, the CDR3 is TGCAGTGCTAGCGAGGGAAGCCGGTACGAGCAGTACTTC.

This clonotype was seen only a few times. The chain has TRBV9 and TRBJ2-5; D is uncertain. V shed 0 bases and J shed 1 base, with 10 bases lying between them. Germline values: CDR1 SGDLS, CDR2 YYNGEE. This CDR3 has 15 amino acids. The CDR3 region is CASSVGSTFQETQYF. The CDR3 coding sequence is TGTGCCAGCAGCGTAGGGTCCACCTTCCAAGAGACCCAGTACTTC.

CDR3 sequence (DNA): TGCAGTGCTAGGTCGGGGGCTAGCGGGAGTCATTCCCTTTTCTGGGAGCAGTACTTC. Its translation is CSARSGASGSHSLFWEQYF. The V call is TRBV20-1, the J call TRBJ2-7; 10 bases align to TRBD2. The CDR3 consists of 19 residues. Looked up from germline, CDR1 is DFQATT and CDR2 is SNEGSKA (reference sequence). V trimming: 3 bases; J trimming: 7 bases; junction bases outside the gene matches: 24.

This clonotype was seen more than once but under ten times. The CDR3 coding sequence is TGTGCCTGGAGTAAGAGGGGTGAAGCTTTCTTT. This sequence encodes CAWSKRGEAFF. V is TRBV30 and J is TRBJ1-1; D is possibly TRBD1 (5 bases). Trimming shortened V by 2 bases and J by 7 bases, and 8 bases separated the two germline ends. The CDR3 consists of 11 residues. Germline values: CDR1 GTSNPN, CDR2 SVGIG (reference sequence).

This clonotype came up many times. The gene calls are TRBV7-9 and TRBJ2-1; possible D gene TRBD2, 6 bases. Germline V gene data show CDR1 as SEHNR and CDR2 as FQNEAQ (reference sequence). Trimming took 1 base from V and 4 from J, leaving 14 bases between them. This CDR3 is built from 16 residues. The CDR3 nucleotides read TGTGCCAGCAGCTTAGACGCGGGACCCAGGTACAATGAGCAGTTCTTC. Translated: CASSLDAGPRYNEQFF. Supplemented by reference TRBV7-9 and TRBJ2-1, the full variable domain reads DTGVSQNPRHKITKRGQNVTFRCDPISEHNRLYWYRQTLGQGPEFLTYFQNEAQLEKSRLLSDRFSAERPKGSFSTLEIQRTEQGDSAMYLCASSLDAGPRYNEQFFGPGTRLTVL.

There are a few counts of this clonotype. The gene calls are TRBV19 and TRBJ2-7; no firm D call. This CDR3 is 13 amino acids long. V lost 1 base, J lost 4 bases, and 8 bases lay in between. Germline lookup yields CDR1 LNHDA and CDR2 SQIVND (reference sequence). In DNA, the CDR3 is TGTGCCAGTAGTATAGCGAATGAATACGAGCAGTACTTC. Amino acid sequence: CASSIANEYEQYF. Using reference TRBV19 and TRBJ2-7 for the parts outside the CDR3, the full variable domain is DGGITQSPKYLFRKEGQNVTLSCEQNLNHDAMYWYRQDPGQGLRLIYYSQIVNDFQKGDIAEGYSVSREKKESFPLTVTSAQKNPTAFYLCASSIANEYEQYFGPGTRLTVT.

This clonotype was seen ten or more times. This rearrangement joins TRBV14 to TRBJ1-2; no reliable D call. The CDR3 has 14 amino acids. Trimming removed 2 bases at V and 4 bases at J, with 11 bases between. Germline-derived CDR1 and CDR2 are SGHDN and FVKESK. CDR3 in DNA: TGTGCCAGCAGCCAATCCGGCCATCTCTATGGCTACACCTTC. Translation: CASSQSGHLYGYTF.

The sample holds many counts of this clonotype. The CDR3 is CASRPTGGTSLYNEQFF. Here the CDR3 DNA reads TGTGCCAGTAGACCGACAGGGGGGACTAGCCTCTACAATGAGCAGTTCTTC. The genes are TRBV19 and TRBJ2-1; D is tentatively TRBD1 or TRBD2 (9 bases each). CDR1 LNHDA and CDR2 SQIVND come from the germline V gene (reference sequence). V gave up 6 bases and J gave up 3 bases, with 21 bases separating them. The CDR3 has 17 residues.

With respect to this clonotype: This may be a read error, as it is one base from a much larger clone. V is TRBV25-1 and J is TRBJ2-3; 7 nucleotides match TRBD2. The length of the CDR3 is 13 residues. Germline values: CDR1 MGHDK, CDR2 SYGVNS. The V segment lost 3 bases and the J segment 3 bases; nucleotides outside the gene matches: 0. The CDR3 loop is CASSDGRTDTQYF. CDR3 nucleotides: TGTGCCAGCAGTGACGGGAGGACAGATACGCAGTATTTT.